The sequence of this T cell receptor (beta chain) was determined in a study of cytotoxic CD8 clonotypes in ibrutinib-treated CLL. Study-wide context: After a median roughly twelve months on treatment (6 to 36), response samples were drawn.

Points from the study as a whole: Public clonotypes occurred uncommonly; on treatment, they contracted or remained stable.

The germline V gene has CDR1 SGHNT and CDR2 YYREEE (reference sequence). With V trimmed by 0 bases and J by 3 bases, 4 bases remained unmatched. CDR3 length: 15 amino acids. A word on this clone: Its antigen is unknown.

The repertoire was sequenced with immunoSEQ multiplex PCR; TCRdb's copy has only in-frame clones and lacks some. The sample carries 300,000 to 350,000 clones, almost 80% recorded once. Sequences were derived from PBMCs, sampled before ibrutinib treatment. This chain uses TRBV5-4 with TRBJ2-7; 9 nucleotides match TRBD2. The receptor's source is a human donor with chronic lymphocytic leukemia. In DNA, the CDR3 is TGTGCCAGCAGCTTGGGAGTTAGCGGGAGCTACGAGCAGTACTTC. Translated: CASSLGVSGSYEQYF.